The next 3 T cell receptor beta chains were all read from a single sample in a study of cytomegalovirus exposure and HLA in healthy donors. The PCR ran on 60 Vbeta and 13 Jbeta primers. Libraries were prepared by immunoSEQ multiplex PCR; TCRdb keeps only in-frame clonotypes and omits some of them. Here the sample spans more than 95,000 clones, under 85% being singletons. The sequenced sample consisted of PBMCs. The receptors were gathered from a woman in her forties or fifties in good health and CMV-seropositive.

The V and J genes are TRBV18 and TRBJ2-7; possible D gene TRBD2, 5 bases. Germline-derived CDR1 and CDR2 are KGHSH and LQKENI. This CDR3 comprises 14 residues. V lost 4 bases, J lost 7 bases, and 17 bases lay in between. CDR3 residues: CASSLGLRGWEQYF. CDR3 sequence (DNA): TGTGCCAGCTCACTCGGACTGCGAGGGTGGGAGCAGTACTTC.

Of note for this clone: The junction differs from germline at one of its ends, possibly a read error. The chain employs TRBV7-9 and TRBJ2-7; D ambiguous. In germline, CDR1 is SEHNR, CDR2 FQNEAQ (reference sequence). The CDR3 spans 14 residues. The CDR3 protein is CSSSFPSRSYEQYF. In nucleotides, the CDR3 is TGTTCCAGCAGCTTCCCCAGCCGGAGCTACGAGCAGTACTTC.

This rearrangement joins TRBV7-9 to TRBJ1-2, with 7 bases aligning to TRBD1. The CDR3 sequence is 15 residues long. V was clipped by 0 bases and J by 8 bases; unmatched bases: 9. Looked up from germline, CDR1 is SEHNR and CDR2 is FQNEAQ (reference sequence). The chain's CDR3 is CASSLADRATRGYTF. The DNA for the CDR3 is TGTGCCAGCAGCTTAGCAGACAGGGCAACGAGAGGCTACACCTTC.